The 10 T cell receptor beta chains below all came from one sample that was sequenced in a study of CD8 T cells in Susac syndrome. RNA amounts of about 0.5 to 1 ug underwent reverse transcription with random hexamers. Each CDR3 protein is one row after TCRdb ran MiXCR on the immunoSEQ multiplex PCR reads. This sample has some 160,000 distinct CDR3 sequences, with approximately 94% found just once. Sample: CD4+ T cells from PBMCs. The receptors shown here come from a human donor with Susac syndrome.

The chain uses TRBV7-9 and TRBJ1-2; the match to TRBD1 covers 7 bases. This CDR3 contains 13 residues. The trim removed 7 bases at V and 8 bases at J, leaving 10 bases unmatched. Germline CDR1 and CDR2: SEHNR and FQNEAQ (reference sequence). The CDR3 DNA reads TGTGCCAGCACCGCAACAGGGGTTGGAGGCTACACCTTC. Its translation is CASTATGVGGYTF.

This chain connects TRBV12-3 or TRBV12-4 to TRBJ1-5; unclear D gene. The CDR3 contains 12 residues. V was shortened by 4 bases and J by 8 bases, with 9 bases between the two germline ends. This chain's CDR3 is CASSYWEEPQHF. The CDR3 nucleotides read TGTGCCAGCAGTTACTGGGAGGAGCCCCAGCATTTT.

The rearrangement uses TRBV3-1 and TRBJ1-5; no definite D call. The V gene's germline CDR1 is LGHDT and CDR2 YNNKEL (reference sequence). V was pared by 0 bases and J by 6 bases, with 6 bases between. This CDR3 has 13 amino acids. The CDR3 DNA reads as TGTGCCAGCAGCCAAGAGGGAGTTCAGCCCCAGCATTTT. It codes for CASSQEGVQPQHF.

The genes are TRBV3-1 and TRBJ1-2, with D unclear. Germline V lookup: CDR1 LGHDT, CDR2 YNNKEL (reference sequence). This CDR3 has 13 amino acids. V was pared by 5 bases and J by 1 base, with 8 bases between. CDR3 nucleotide sequence: TGTGCCAGCAGCACCAACGGTAACTATGGCTACACCTTC. Translated: CASSTNGNYGYTF.

The chain links TRBV11-2 to TRBJ1-2, with D possibly TRBD1 on 6 matching bases. CDR3 length equals 13 residues. V was trimmed by 5 bases and J by 8 bases, leaving 15 bases between them. The germline V gene has CDR1 SGHAT and CDR2 FQNNGV. The CDR3 region is CASSATRGGGYTF. The CDR3 DNA is TGTGCCAGCAGCGCAACCAGGGGAGGGGGCTACACCTTC.

The chain carries TRBV6-5 and TRBJ1-2, with D tentatively TRBD1 (6 bases). Trimming took off 7 bases at V and 1 base at J, with 10 bases between the two ends. The CDR3 contains 13 residues. Germline loops: CDR1 MNHEY, CDR2 SVGAGI. The CDR3 coding sequence is TGTGCCAGCACCCGGGACATTAACTATGGCTACACCTTC. It codes for CASTRDINYGYTF.

In its sample, this clonotype was seen once. V usage is TRBV5-1 and J usage is TRBJ2-7, with D possibly matching TRBD2 (6 bases). Germline loops: CDR1 SGHRS, CDR2 YFSETQ. The CDR3 has 14 residues. V was shortened by 8 bases and J by 0 bases, with 15 bases between the two germline ends. This CDR3 reads CASTPGLHSYEQYF. As DNA, the CDR3 is TGCGCCAGTACACCGGGACTCCACTCCTACGAGCAGTACTTC.

J is TRBJ1-1 and V is TRBV2; 9 nucleotides match TRBD1. The germline CDR1 and CDR2 sequences are SNHLY and FYNNEI. With 7 bases clipped from V and 5 bases from J, the junction kept 11 bases outside the gene matches. The CDR3 length is 15 residues. CDR3 bases: TGTGCCAGCACCATCTCGACAGGGGGAGCAACTGAAGCTTTCTTT. Protein sequence: CASTISTGGATEAFF.

The rearrangement joins TRBV21-1 to TRBJ1-1; the table's D call TRBD1 went unverified against the DNA. TRBV21-1 is assigned pseudogene status. CDR3 length: 13 residues. The CDR3 sequence: CASSTLTGFEAFF. CDR3 in DNA: TGTGCCAGCAGCACCCTCACAGGGTTTGAAGCTTTCTTT.

The chain recombines TRBV5-1 with TRBJ2-7; D is uncertain. The length of the CDR3 is 13 residues. Germline CDR1 is SGHRS and CDR2 is YFSETQ. The V end was cut by 4 bases, the J end by 9 bases, with 17 bases between. For the CDR3, the DNA is TGCGCCAGCAGCAGCGACCCGACCGCCGTGCAGTACTTC. It encodes CASSSDPTAVQYF.